This TCR beta chain is drawn from a study of cytomegalovirus exposure and HLA in healthy donors. This clone appeared a single time. The CDR3 is 19 residues long. PCR primers comprised 60 Vbeta and 13 Jbeta primers. Method: immunoSEQ multiplex PCR; TCRdb's copy keeps in-frame clones and lacks some. The repertoire consists of roughly 130,000 clones, with 66% occurring once and the leading ten covering roughly 6%. The clonotype originates from a woman aged 55-70 years in good health and CMV-seronegative. This chain uses TRBV21-1 with TRBJ2-7; TRBD2, as called in the table, went unchecked against the DNA. TRBV21-1 is recorded as a pseudogene. The sequencing input was PBMCs. The CDR3 coding sequence is TGTGCCAGCAGCCGCCTAACATCTCCGGGACTAGCGGGCTCCTACGAGCAGTACTTC. Translation: CASSRLTSPGLAGSYEQYF.